These 9 T cell receptor beta chains were all obtained from the same sample, sequenced in a study of cytomegalovirus exposure and HLA in healthy donors. In the PCR, 60 Vbeta and 13 Jbeta primers were used. Assay used: immunoSEQ multiplex PCR; TCRdb lists only in-frame clones, some missing. This sample has over 130,000 clones, with about 85% found just once. The sequenced sample consisted of PBMCs. The receptors originated from a human donor in good health.

The chain carries TRBV19 and TRBJ2-7; 7 bases agree with TRBD1. The CDR3 totals 15 residues. J lost 5 bases, V lost 0 bases, and 7 bases had no gene match. Germline V CDR1 and CDR2: LNHDA, SQIVND (reference sequence). Here the CDR3 DNA reads TGTGCCAGTAGTATAGAGGACAGGCGGTTCGACGAGCAGTACTTC. Its protein product is CASSIEDRRFDEQYF.

The chain links TRBV6-5 to TRBJ2-7, with TRBD1 as a possible D gene (7 bases). Trimming took off 4 bases at V and 7 bases at J, with 17 bases between the two ends. CDR1 is MNHEY and CDR2 is SVGAGI in the germline V gene. The CDR3 totals 14 residues. The CDR3 loop is CASSLRTNRGEQYF. The CDR3, as DNA: TGTGCCAGCAGTTTACGGACTAACAGGGGAGAGCAGTACTTC.

The V call is TRBV28, the J call TRBJ2-2, with 7 bases matching TRBD2. Trimming removed 2 bases from V and 0 bases from J; junction bases left unmatched: 0. The CDR3 sequence is 15 residues long. CDR1 and CDR2 (germline): MDHEN, SYDVKM. The CDR3 DNA sequence: TGTGCCAGCAGTTTACTAGCGGCGAACACCGGGGAGCTGTTTTTT. Protein sequence: CASSLLAANTGELFF.

The chain recombines TRBV27 with TRBJ2-7, with 9 positions matching TRBD2. CDR3 length: 14 residues. Germline trimming cut 8 bases from V and 2 bases from J; bases unmatched to any gene: 7. In germline, CDR1 is MNHEY, CDR2 SMNVEV (reference sequence). CDR3 protein: CASGFSGRPYEQYF. The CDR3 coding sequence is TGTGCCAGCGGGTTTAGCGGGAGACCCTACGAGCAGTACTTC.

This chain joins TRBV21-1 and TRBJ2-7; the table assigns TRBD1, which was not confirmed against the DNA. TRBV21-1 is classified as a pseudogene. The CDR3 covers 15 residues. The CDR3 nucleotides read TGTGCCAGCAGCAAACTCGGGACAGGGGAATACGAGCAGTACTTC. It encodes CASSKLGTGEYEQYF.

This chain connects TRBV7-9 to TRBJ1-1; 7 bases align to TRBD1. Germline V gene data show CDR1 as SEHNR and CDR2 as FQNEAQ (reference sequence). The CDR3 is 13 amino acids. Trimming at V came to 4 bases and at J to 4 bases, leaving 3 bases not matched to a gene. The CDR3 sequence is CASSSGQITEAFF. The DNA of the CDR3 is TGTGCCAGCAGCTCGGGACAGATCACTGAAGCTTTCTTT.

This sequence joins TRBV7-9 and TRBJ2-7, with TRBD2 identical over 8 bases. The trim removed 7 bases at V and 1 base at J, leaving 6 bases unmatched. Germline V gene data show CDR1 as SEHNR and CDR2 as FQNEAQ (reference sequence). There are 14 residues in the CDR3. CDR3 in amino acids: CASIPASGSYEQYF. The CDR3 nucleotides read TGTGCCAGCATCCCCGCTAGCGGGTCCTACGAGCAGTACTTC.

V usage is TRBV14 and J usage is TRBJ1-6; D is uncertain. Germline V gene lookup returns CDR1 SGHDN and CDR2 FVKESK. V lost 5 bases and J lost 14, with 10 bases in between. The CDR3 sequence is 11 residues long. The CDR3 nucleotides are TGTGCCAGCAGCGAAACGAACACCCTCCACTTT. Translating gives CASSETNTLHF.

The gene calls are TRBV28 and TRBJ2-2; 11 nucleotides line up with TRBD1. Germline CDR1 and CDR2: MDHEN and SYDVKM. There are 14 residues in the CDR3. The ends lost 8 bases at V and 5 bases at J; junction bases unmatched: 4. For the CDR3, the DNA is TGTGCCAGCCAGGACAGGGGGCTTACCGGGGAGCTGTTTTTT. Its protein product is CASQDRGLTGELFF.